This TCR beta chain was sequenced in a study of cytomegalovirus exposure and HLA in healthy donors. Study-level findings and limits: For most TCR sequences rarity was the rule, although some public TCRs occurred in many donors.

Repertoires were generated with immunoSEQ multiplex PCR, while TCRdb's copy carries only in-frame clones and drops some. Of about 260,000 clones in the sample, about 92% are singletons; the top ten hold around 3.1%. With regard to this clone: As yet, its antigen is unknown.

Trimming removed 5 bases at V and 2 bases at J, with 14 bases between. The germline CDR1 and CDR2 sequences are LGHNA and YSLEER. The CDR3 loop spans 15 amino acids. The V gene is TRBV4-3, the J gene TRBJ2-3, with TRBD1 as a possible D gene (6 bases). This clonotype was obtained from a woman in her twenties or thirties in good health and CMV-seronegative. The material sequenced was PBMCs. This chain's CDR3 is CASSGQRDPTDTQYF. The CDR3 DNA is TGCGCCAGCAGCGGACAGCGAGATCCCACAGATACGCAGTATTTT.